The 20 T cell receptor beta chains listed next were all sequenced from one sample in a study of cytomegalovirus exposure and HLA in healthy donors. The PCR contained 60 Vbeta and 13 Jbeta primers. TCRdb keeps only in-frame clones here, not all; method: immunoSEQ multiplex PCR. The repertoire has more than 95,000 clones, about 74% of them found once; the top ten carry around 3.5%. The material sequenced was PBMCs. These receptors came from a young man in good health and CMV-seronegative.

This chain uses TRBV5-1 with TRBJ1-6; 8 nucleotides line up with TRBD1. J lost 7 bases, V lost 4 bases, and 7 bases had no gene match. The CDR3 runs 15 residues. The V gene's germline CDR1 is SGHRS and CDR2 YFSETQ. CDR3 loop: CASSPLTGENSPLHF. The CDR3 DNA is TGCGCCAGCAGCCCCCTGACAGGGGAAAATTCACCCCTCCACTTT.

This clone was seen a handful of times. The rearrangement uses TRBV6-4 and TRBJ2-2; 9 bases map to TRBD2. The CDR3 contains 16 residues. Germline V lookup: CDR1 MRHNA, CDR2 SNTAGT. J lost 5 bases, V lost 7 bases, and 11 bases had no gene match. This CDR3 reads CASTQGPAGGTGELFF. CDR3 DNA: TGTGCCAGCACCCAGGGTCCAGCGGGAGGAACCGGGGAGCTGTTTTTT.

This clone was seen only a few times. The chain employs TRBV6-4 and TRBJ2-3, with 7 bases lining up with TRBD2. This CDR3 comprises 13 residues. Trimming removed 3 bases from V and 3 bases from J; junction bases left unmatched: 0. In germline, CDR1 is MRHNA, CDR2 SNTAGT. The CDR3 region is CASSERETDTQYF. The CDR3 DNA is TGTGCCAGCAGTGAGCGGGAGACAGATACGCAGTATTTT.

Details on this clone: The sample holds other DNA sequences that translate to the same CDR3. This chain's CDR3 is CAIRGSGETQYF. For the CDR3, the DNA is TGTGCCATCAGAGGGTCGGGGGAGACCCAGTACTTC. J is TRBJ2-5 and V is TRBV10-3; weak D call: TRBD2 (5 bases). Germline V lookup: CDR1 ENHRY, CDR2 SYGVKD. Trimming left V 6 bases short and J 5 bases short, with 10 bases between. CDR3 length: 12 residues.

The CDR3 loop reads CASMALGAGEETQYF. CDR3 coding DNA: TGTGCCAGCATGGCCCTTGGGGCAGGGGAGGAGACCCAGTACTTC. The chain couples TRBV6-5 to TRBJ2-5; D may be TRBD1 (6 bases). The germline V gene encodes CDR1 MNHEY and CDR2 SVGAGI. This CDR3 comprises 15 residues. Between the trimmed V and J ends, which lost 7 bases and 5 bases, there was a span of 20 bases.

The rearrangement uses TRBV6-5 and TRBJ1-5, with 8 bases that match TRBD1. Germline V gene data show CDR1 as MNHEY and CDR2 as SVGAGI. The V segment lost 6 bases and the J segment 3 bases; nucleotides outside the gene matches: 7. This CDR3 spans 15 amino acids. The CDR3 is CASSPNRGYNQPQHF. The CDR3 bases are TGTGCCAGCAGCCCAAACAGGGGGTACAATCAGCCCCAGCATTTT.

The chain employs TRBV5-1 and TRBJ2-5; TRBD1 aligns across 8 bases. Unmatched junction bases numbered 2, after V lost 0 bases and J lost 1 base. The CDR3 spans 15 residues. Looked up from germline, CDR1 is SGHRS and CDR2 is YFSETQ. DNA for the CDR3: TGCGCCAGCAGCTTGGGGGGACAGGTCCAAGAGACCCAGTACTTC. It yields the protein CASSLGGQVQETQYF.

Details on this clone: Relative to the germline gene, one junction end is altered; a read error may explain this. CDR3 sequence: CAGSVGRGTNTGELFF. The CDR3, as DNA: TGTGCCGGCAGCGTAGGACGGGGGACGAACACCGGGGAGCTGTTTTTT. The rearrangement links TRBV9 to TRBJ2-2; TRBD2 might be the D (6 bases). CDR3 length equals 16 residues. CDR1 is SGDLS, CDR2 YYNGEE, per germline.

The chain carries TRBV5-1 and TRBJ2-1; the match to TRBD2 covers 13 bases. Germline trimming cut 3 bases from V and 9 bases from J; bases unmatched to any gene: 6. CDR3 length: 15 residues. Germline CDR1 SGHRS, CDR2 YFSETQ. Here the CDR3 reads CASSSAGTSGIEQFF. In DNA, the CDR3 is TGCGCCAGCAGCTCGGCCGGGACTAGCGGGATTGAGCAGTTCTTC.

This sequence joins TRBV11-2 and TRBJ1-1; D might be TRBD1 (6 bases). The CDR3 is 14 residues long. Germline V gene data show CDR1 as SGHAT and CDR2 as FQNNGV. The V end lost 4 bases, the J end lost 6 bases, and 15 bases lay between the germline ends. The chain's CDR3 is CASSSLRDRSEAFF. CDR3 bases: TGTGCCAGCAGCTCCCTCCGAGACAGGTCTGAAGCTTTCTTT.

The chain links TRBV5-1 to TRBJ2-7; D possibly corresponds to TRBD2 (6 bases). This CDR3 has 14 residues. V was shortened by 5 bases and J by 5 bases, with 17 bases between the two germline ends. Germline V lookup: CDR1 SGHRS, CDR2 YFSETQ. CDR3 nucleotide sequence: TGCGCCAGCAGTTCCGGGACTCAGAAGGACGAGCAGTACTTC. This gives the protein CASSSGTQKDEQYF.

The chain links TRBV7-2 to TRBJ2-1; 12 nucleotides agree with TRBD2. After removal of 2 bases from V and 8 bases from J, the junction contained 7 bases not matched to a gene. The CDR3 is made up of 16 amino acids. Germline V gives CDR1 SGHTA, CDR2 FQGNSA. The CDR3 protein is CASSLTLAGGGYEQFF. The DNA of the CDR3 is TGTGCCAGCAGCTTAACTCTAGCGGGGGGGGGCTATGAGCAGTTCTTC.

This clone was seen once. V and J are TRBV28 and TRBJ1-2, with D tentatively TRBD1 (5 bases). The germline gives CDR1 MDHEN, CDR2 SYDVKM. The V end lost 2 bases, the J end lost 7 bases, and 8 bases lay between the germline ends. The CDR3 length is 12 residues. The CDR3 nucleotides are TGTGCCAGCAGTTTAAGGGGAATTGGCTACACCTTC. Its translation: CASSLRGIGYTF.

The chain couples TRBV7-8 to TRBJ2-6, with D perhaps matching TRBD2 (6 bases). The CDR3 sequence is 17 residues long. Trimming took 1 base from V and 3 from J, leaving 13 bases between them. CDR1 and CDR2 (germline): SGHVS, FQNEAQ. The CDR3 protein is CASSLVWRGGGANVLTF. CDR3 DNA: TGTGCCAGCAGCTTAGTCTGGAGGGGCGGTGGGGCCAACGTCCTGACTTTC. Complete variable domain (other parts from reference TRBV7-8 and TRBJ2-6): GAGVSQSPRYKVAKRGQDVALRCDPISGHVSLFWYQQALGQGPEFLTYFQNEAQLDKSGLPSDRFFAERPEGSVSTLKIQRTQQEDSAVYLCASSLVWRGGGANVLTFGAGSRLTVL.

The chain uses TRBV4-1 and TRBJ1-1; D uncertain. The CDR3 covers 13 residues. Germline lookup yields CDR1 MGHRA and CDR2 YSYEKL. The V and J ends lost 2 bases and 5 bases respectively, with 9 bases between them. The CDR3 DNA reads TGCGCCAGCAGCCAACGAGTCGTTACTGAAGCTTTCTTT. It specifies CASSQRVVTEAFF.

Only one count was recorded for this clone. The chain uses TRBV5-4 and TRBJ1-1; D unclear. Germline assignment: CDR1 SGHNT and CDR2 YYREEE (reference sequence). V was clipped by 1 base and J by 3 bases, with 7 bases between them. There are 13 residues in the CDR3. The CDR3 DNA reads TGTGCCAGCAGCTTGTATACGGACACTGAAGCTTTCTTT. It codes for CASSLYTDTEAFF. The whole variable domain, filled in from reference TRBV5-4 and TRBJ1-1, reads ETGVTQSPTHLIKTRGQQVTLRCSSQSGHNTVSWYQQALGQGPQFIFQYYREEENGRGNFPPRFSGLQFPNYSSELNVNALELDDSALYLCASSLYTDTEAFFGQGTRLTVV.

V gene TRBV2 combines with J gene TRBJ2-2, with D perhaps TRBD1 (6 bases). V shed 6 bases and J shed 3 bases, with 14 bases lying between them. This CDR3 comprises 15 residues. Germline assignment: CDR1 SNHLY and CDR2 FYNNEI. CDR3 in amino acids: CASRARGGDTGELFF. The CDR3 nucleotides are TGTGCCAGCAGAGCTCGAGGGGGAGACACCGGGGAGCTGTTTTTT.

This sequence joins TRBV6-1 and TRBJ1-1; tentatively, D is TRBD1 (6 bases). Trimming left V 9 bases short and J 2 bases short, with 16 bases between. The CDR3 extends over 14 amino acids. Germline CDR1 is MNHNS and CDR2 is SASEGT. The CDR3 loop is CASQTGLSNTEAFF. CDR3 sequence (DNA): TGTGCCAGTCAGACAGGCCTCTCCAACACTGAAGCTTTCTTT.

The chain joins TRBV27 to TRBJ2-7, with D possibly being TRBD1 (5 bases). Germline CDR1 MNHEY, CDR2 SMNVEV (reference sequence). This CDR3 contains 13 residues. Trimming removed 5 bases at V and 4 bases at J, with 12 bases between. The DNA for the CDR3 is TGTGCCAGCAGTAGGAACAGGAGATACGAGCAGTACTTC. Translating it yields CASSRNRRYEQYF.

The genes are TRBV7-8 and TRBJ1-4; D gene unclear. Trimming took off 4 bases at V and 8 bases at J, with 11 bases between the two ends. CDR1 is SGHVS and CDR2 is FQNEAQ in the germline V gene. The CDR3 loop spans 13 amino acids. The CDR3 bases are TGTGCCAGCAGCTATCGAGACAACGAAAAACTGTTTTTT. Its protein product is CASSYRDNEKLFF.